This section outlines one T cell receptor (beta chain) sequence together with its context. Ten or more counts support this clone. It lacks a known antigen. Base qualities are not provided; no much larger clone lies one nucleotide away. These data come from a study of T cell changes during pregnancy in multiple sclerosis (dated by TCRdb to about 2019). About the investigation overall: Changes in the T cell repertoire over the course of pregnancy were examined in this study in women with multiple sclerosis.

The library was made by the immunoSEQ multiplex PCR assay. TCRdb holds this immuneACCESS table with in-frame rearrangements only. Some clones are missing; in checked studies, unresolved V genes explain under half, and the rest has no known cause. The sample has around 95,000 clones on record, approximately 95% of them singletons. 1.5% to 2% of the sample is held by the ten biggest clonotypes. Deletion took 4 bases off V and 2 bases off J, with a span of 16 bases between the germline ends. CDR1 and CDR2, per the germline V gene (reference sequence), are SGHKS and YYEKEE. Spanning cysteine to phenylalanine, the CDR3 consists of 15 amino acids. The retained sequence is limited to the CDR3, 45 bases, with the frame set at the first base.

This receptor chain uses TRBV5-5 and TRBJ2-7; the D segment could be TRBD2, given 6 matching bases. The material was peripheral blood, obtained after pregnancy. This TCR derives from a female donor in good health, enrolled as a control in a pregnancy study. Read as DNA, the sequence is TGTGCCAGCAGCCTCACCGCGGGAACAACCTACGAGCAGTACTTC. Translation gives CASSLTAGTTYEQYF.